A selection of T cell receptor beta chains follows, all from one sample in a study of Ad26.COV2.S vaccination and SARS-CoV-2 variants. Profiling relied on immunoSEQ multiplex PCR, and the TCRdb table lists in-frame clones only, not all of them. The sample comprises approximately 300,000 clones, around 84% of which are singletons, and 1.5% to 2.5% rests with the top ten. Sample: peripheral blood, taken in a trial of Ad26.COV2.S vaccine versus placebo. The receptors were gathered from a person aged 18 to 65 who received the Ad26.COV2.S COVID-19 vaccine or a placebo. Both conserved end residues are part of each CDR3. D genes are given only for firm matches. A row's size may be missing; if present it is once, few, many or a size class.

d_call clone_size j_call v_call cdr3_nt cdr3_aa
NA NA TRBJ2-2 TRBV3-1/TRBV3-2 TGTGCCAGCAGATCCCCCTCAAACACCGGGGAGCTGTTTTTT CASRSPSNTGELFF
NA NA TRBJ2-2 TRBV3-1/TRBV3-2 TGTGCCAGCAGCCAAGAATCAGTAGGGGACCTTGGGCTGTTTTTT CASSQESVGDLGLFF
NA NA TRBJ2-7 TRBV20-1 TGCAGTGCTAGTTTCACAGATTCGGGCGAGCAGTACTTC CSASFTDSGEQYF
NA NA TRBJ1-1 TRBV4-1 TGCGCCAGCAGCCCCTCCAGGACAGTCATGAACACTGAAGCTTTCTTT CASSPSRTVMNTEAFF
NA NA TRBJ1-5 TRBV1 TGCACCAGCAGCCAAACCTTGACAGGGGGCAATCAGCCCCAGCATTTT CTSSQTLTGGNQPQHF
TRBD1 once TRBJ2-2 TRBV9 TGTGCCAGCAGCCCGAACCCGGGACAGGGGGCCGGGGAGCTGTTTTTT CASSPNPGQGAGELFF
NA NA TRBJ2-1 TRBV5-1 TGCGCCAGCAGCTTGTTCCGACTAGGTTATGAGCAGTTCTTC CASSLFRLGYEQFF
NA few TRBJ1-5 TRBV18 TGTGCCAGCTCAGGTTCGACAGGTAGCCTCAATCAGCCCCAGCATTTT CASSGSTGSLNQPQHF
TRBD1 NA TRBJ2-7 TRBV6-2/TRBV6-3 TGTGCCAGCAGTACCTACCTGACAGGGAAATCCTACGAGCAGTACTTC CASSTYLTGKSYEQYF
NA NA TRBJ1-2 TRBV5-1 TGCGCCAGCAGCTCCCTTATAGGCGATTATGGCTACACCTTC CASSSLIGDYGYTF
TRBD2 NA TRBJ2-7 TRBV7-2 TGTGCCAGCAGCATTAGCGGGGGCCTCACCTACGAGCAGTACTTC CASSISGGLTYEQYF
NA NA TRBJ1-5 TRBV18 TGTGCCAGCTCGGTTTATAGCAATCAGCCCCAGCATTTT CASSVYSNQPQHF
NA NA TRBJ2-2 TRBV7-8 TGTGCCAGCAGCCCCCCAGGGGGGACCGGGGAGCTGTTTTTT CASSPPGGTGELFF
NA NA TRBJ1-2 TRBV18 TGTGCCAGCTCACCGGGGGGAAACTATGGCTACACCTTC CASSPGGNYGYTF
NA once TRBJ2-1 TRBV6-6 TGTGCCAGCAGTTACTCGATGGGATACAATGAGCAGTTCTTC CASSYSMGYNEQFF
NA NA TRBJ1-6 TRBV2 TGTGCCAGCAGGCCAACCCGGGATCATAATTCACCCCTCCACTTT CASRPTRDHNSPLHF
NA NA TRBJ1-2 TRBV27 TGTGCCAGCAGTTTTCGGCAGGGCTCCTATGGCTACACCTTC CASSFRQGSYGYTF
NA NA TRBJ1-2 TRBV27 TGTGCCAGCAGTTTAAACGACCCCGCAGGGGCCTATGGCTACACCTTC CASSLNDPAGAYGYTF
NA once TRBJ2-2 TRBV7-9 TGTGCCAGCAGTCCTGGGGGGAACACCGGGGAGCTGTTTTTT CASSPGGNTGELFF
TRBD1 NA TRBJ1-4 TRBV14 TGTGCCAGCAGCCAAGATGCGGACAGGGTGGACCAAAAACTGTTTTTT CASSQDADRVDQKLFF
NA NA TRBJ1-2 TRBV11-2 TGTGCCAGCAGCCCTAACTTTGGATATGGCTACACCTTC CASSPNFGYGYTF
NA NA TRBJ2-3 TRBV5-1 TGCGCCAGCAGCTCCTTCGTCGGGGCTGGCATAGATACGCAGTATTTT CASSSFVGAGIDTQYF
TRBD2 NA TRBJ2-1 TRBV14 TGTGCCAGCAGCCAACGGACTAGCGGGGGGAACAATGAGCAGTTCTTC CASSQRTSGGNNEQFF
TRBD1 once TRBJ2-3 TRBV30 TGTGCCTTCCAGGGGGGCACAGATACGCAGTATTTT CAFQGGTDTQYF
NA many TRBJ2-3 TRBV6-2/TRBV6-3 TGTGCCAGCAGTTATGGGAACCCCACAGATACGCAGTATTTT CASSYGNPTDTQYF
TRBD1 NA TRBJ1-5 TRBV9 TGTGCCAGCAGCGTTGGACAGGCCTATCAGCCCCAGCATTTT CASSVGQAYQPQHF
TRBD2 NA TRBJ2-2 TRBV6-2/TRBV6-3 TGTGCCAGCAGTCCCCTGGGACTAGCGGGGGCATGGAACACCGGGGAGCTGTTTTTT CASSPLGLAGAWNTGELFF
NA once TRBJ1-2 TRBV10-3 TGTGCCATCAGTGGGCTCGGGGGGGCTCTGGGCTACACCTTC CAISGLGGALGYTF
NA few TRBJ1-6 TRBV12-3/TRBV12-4 TGTGCCAGCAGTACGATCGACGATTCACCCCTCCACTTT CASSTIDDSPLHF
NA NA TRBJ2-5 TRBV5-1 TGCGCCAGCAGCTCTAGGCACCAAGAGACCCAGTACTTC CASSSRHQETQYF
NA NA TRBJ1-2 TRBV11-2 TGTGCCAGCAGCTCATCATATGGCTACACCTTC CASSSSYGYTF
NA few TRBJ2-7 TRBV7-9 TGTGCCAGCAGCTTATATAGGTGGACTGCCCCTCAATCCTACGAGCAGTACTTC CASSLYRWTAPQSYEQYF
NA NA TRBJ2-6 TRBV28 TGTGCCAGCAGTTTCTCAGGGTCTGGGGCCAACGTCCTGACTTTC CASSFSGSGANVLTF
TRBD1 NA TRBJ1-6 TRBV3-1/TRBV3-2 TGTGCCAGCAGGCACACAGGGGCCAGGGAGAATTCACCCCTCCACTTT CASRHTGARENSPLHF
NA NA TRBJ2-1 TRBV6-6 TGTGCCAGCAGTTACCGACAGGATTACAATGAGCAGTTCTTC CASSYRQDYNEQFF
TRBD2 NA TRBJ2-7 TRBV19 TGTGCCAGTAGTATAGGGGGACTAGTCCGGAACAGAGAGCAGTACTTC CASSIGGLVRNREQYF
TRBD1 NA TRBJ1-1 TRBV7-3 TGTGCCAGCAGTTGGACAGGGAAGGACACTGAAGCTTTCTTT CASSWTGKDTEAFF
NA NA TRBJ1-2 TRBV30 TGTGCCTGGAGTAGAAACTATGGCTACACCTTC CAWSRNYGYTF
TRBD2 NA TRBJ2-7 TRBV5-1 TGCGCCAGCAGCTTGGCAAGTAGCGGGGGGTTCTACGAGCAGTACTTC CASSLASSGGFYEQYF
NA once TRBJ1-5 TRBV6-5 TGTGCCAGCAGTTTTAGGGGGGCTGGCAATCAGCCCCAGCATTTT CASSFRGAGNQPQHF
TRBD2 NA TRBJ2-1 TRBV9 TGTGCCAGCAGCGTAAATAGCGGGGGATACAATGAGCAGTTCTTC CASSVNSGGYNEQFF
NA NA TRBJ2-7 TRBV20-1 TGCAGTGCTAGAGATCACTACGAGCAGTACTTC CSARDHYEQYF
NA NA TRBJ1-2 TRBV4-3 TGCGCCAGCAGCCAAGACAGGAACTATGGCTACACCTTC CASSQDRNYGYTF
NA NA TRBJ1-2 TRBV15 TGTGCCACCAGCAGAGATTCAATCCCTGGCGGCTACACCTTC CATSRDSIPGGYTF
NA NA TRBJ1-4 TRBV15 TGTGCCACCAGCAGCAAGGGGCCAGGGAGCAAACTGTTTTTT CATSSKGPGSKLFF
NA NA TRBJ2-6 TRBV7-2 TGTGCCAGCAGCTTTTTGGTCGGCTCTGGGGCCAACGTCCTGACTTTC CASSFLVGSGANVLTF
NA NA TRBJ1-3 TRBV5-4 TGTGCCAGCAGCCCAGCTGCGGGAATTTCTGGAAACACCATATATTTT CASSPAAGISGNTIYF
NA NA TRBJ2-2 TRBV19 TGTGCCAGTAGTATAGGGCTAGCGAACACCGGGGAGCTGTTTTTT CASSIGLANTGELFF
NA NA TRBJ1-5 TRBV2 TGTGCCAGCAGTGAGCGGGAATATCAGCCCCAGCATTTT CASSEREYQPQHF
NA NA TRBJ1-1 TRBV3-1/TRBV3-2 TGTGCCAGCAGCCAAGCTATCGGTGGCACTGAAGCTTTCTTT CASSQAIGGTEAFF
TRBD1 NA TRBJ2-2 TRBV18 TGTGCCAGCTCTACCGGGACAGGGGACACCGGGGAGCTGTTTTTT CASSTGTGDTGELFF
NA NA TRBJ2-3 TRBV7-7 TGTGCCAGCAGTTCTACGGGGGGCCCCACAGATACGCAGTATTTT CASSSTGGPTDTQYF